This is a list of T cell receptor beta chains from one sample in a study of technical replicates of blood from a few donors. TCRdb's table, derived via immunoSEQ multiplex PCR, lists solely in-frame clones and lacks some. This table has some 50,000 clones, 94% appearing once. The sequenced material came from T cells isolated from PBMCs. The receptor set was obtained from a human donor in good health. The CDR3 runs from the conserved cysteine through the conserved F or W. Fields, in order: clone size, D gene, V gene, J gene, CDR3 protein, CDR3 DNA. The D gene is left open where the match is weak. Size is stated for part of the rows, as once, few or many counts, or as a class when the clone is expanded.

NA	NA	TRBV6-6	TRBJ2-1	CATRALGDFYNEQFF	TGTGCCACTAGGGCACTGGGAGATTTCTACAATGAGCAGTTCTTC
NA	TRBD1	TRBV18	TRBJ2-7	CASSLQGAYNEQYF	TGTGCCAGCTCACTACAGGGGGCTTACAACGAGCAGTACTTC
NA	TRBD2	TRBV11-3	TRBJ2-5	CASSLQSGAQETQYF	TGTGCCAGCAGCTTACAGAGCGGGGCTCAAGAGACCCAGTACTTC
NA	NA	TRBV10-2	TRBJ1-1	CASSDSLGGAKGAFF	TGCGCCAGCAGTGATTCACTGGGAGGGGCCAAGGGAGCTTTCTTT
NA	NA	TRBV12-5	TRBJ2-2	CASGLVLRSGSWELFF	TGTGCTAGTGGTTTGGTACTCAGGTCGGGGTCCTGGGAGCTGTTTTTT
NA	NA	TRBV19	TRBJ2-1	CASSIGGRGYNEQFF	TGTGCCAGTAGTATAGGCGGCAGGGGTTACAATGAGCAGTTCTTC
NA	TRBD1	TRBV5-1	TRBJ2-7	CASSLAGQGDEQYF	TGCGCCAGCAGCTTGGCCGGACAGGGGGACGAGCAGTACTTC
NA	NA	TRBV18	TRBJ2-7	CASSSDGGYSYEQYF	TGTGCCAGCTCATCCGACGGAGGTTACTCCTACGAGCAGTACTTC
NA	TRBD2	TRBV29-1	TRBJ2-3	CSVPESGRWTDTQYF	TGCAGCGTTCCTGAGAGCGGGAGGTGGACAGATACGCAGTATTTT
once	TRBD1	TRBV5-1	TRBJ1-1	CASSPPTGSGTEAFF	TGCGCCAGCAGCCCTCCGACAGGGTCGGGCACTGAAGCTTTCTTT
NA	TRBD1	TRBV5-1	TRBJ2-5	CASSPGQGSETQYF	TGCGCCAGCAGCCCGGGACAGGGATCGGAGACCCAGTACTTC
NA	NA	TRBV20-1	TRBJ2-7	CSARDFYEQYF	TGCAGTGCACGGGACTTTTACGAGCAGTACTTC
NA	TRBD1	TRBV5-1	TRBJ2-7	CASSSGQGRIYEQYF	TGCGCCAGCAGTTCCGGACAGGGTAGGATCTACGAGCAGTACTTC
NA	NA	TRBV5-5	TRBJ1-1	CASSPGRGMNTEAFF	TGTGCCAGCAGCCCGGGGAGGGGAATGAACACTGAAGCTTTCTTT
NA	NA	TRBV5-1	TRBJ2-3	CASSLGPGGRTDTQYF	TGCGCCAGCAGCTTGGGGCCGGGGGGCCGCACAGATACGCAGTATTTT
NA	TRBD2	TRBV12-5	TRBJ2-1	CASGPDGRIGNEQFF	TGTGCTAGTGGTCCCGACGGGAGGATAGGCAATGAGCAGTTCTTC
NA	NA	TRBV10-2	TRBJ1-5	CASSQDDWGLSNQPQHF	TGCGCCAGCAGTCAAGATGATTGGGGGCTTAGCAATCAGCCCCAGCATTTT
NA	NA	TRBV12-5	TRBJ2-1	CASGLAQKIGRTLSDEQFF	TGTGCTAGTGGTTTGGCTCAAAAAATCGGGAGAACTCTTTCCGATGAGCAGTTCTTC
NA	NA	TRBV6-6	TRBJ1-1	CASSPQDIRHTEAFF	TGTGCCAGCAGTCCCCAGGACATTCGTCACACTGAAGCTTTCTTT
NA	NA	TRBV5-1	TRBJ1-1	CASSPYYTPSFEAFF	TGCGCCAGCAGTCCATACTATACTCCGTCCTTTGAAGCTTTCTTT
NA	TRBD1	TRBV11-3	TRBJ1-1	CASSPEWTGNTEAFF	TGTGCCAGCAGCCCGGAATGGACAGGGAACACTGAAGCTTTCTTT
NA	NA	TRBV15	TRBJ2-1	CATSRDLGAEQFF	TGTGCCACCAGCAGAGACCTGGGGGCTGAGCAGTTCTTC
NA	NA	TRBV6-8	TRBJ2-7	CASSPGVPTYEQYF	TGTGCCAGCAGCCCAGGGGTCCCCACCTACGAGCAGTACTTC
NA	NA	TRBV11-2	TRBJ2-5	CASSLHGQETQYF	TGTGCCAGCAGCTTACACGGCCAAGAGACCCAGTACTTC
NA	NA	TRBV7-3	TRBJ2-5	CASSLTPQETQYF	TGTGCCAGCAGCTTAACCCCTCAAGAGACCCAGTACTTC
once	NA	TRBV28	TRBJ2-2	CASSFAVAQYGELFF	TGTGCCAGCAGTTTTGCGGTAGCCCAGTACGGGGAGCTGTTTTTT
few	TRBD1	TRBV9	TRBJ2-2	CASSVAGTGGGGELFF	TGTGCCAGCAGCGTCGCCGGGACAGGGGGTGGAGGGGAGCTGTTTTTT
NA	TRBD2	TRBV5-1	TRBJ2-3	CASSLQAGVTDTQYF	TGCGCCAGCAGCCTTCAAGCGGGAGTAACAGATACGCAGTATTTT
NA	NA	TRBV20-1	TRBJ1-1	CSASGGEAFF	TGCAGTGCTAGTGGGGGGGAAGCTTTCTTT
NA	TRBD1	TRBV6-6	TRBJ1-1	CASSLGQALPEAFF	TGTGCCAGCAGCCTCGGACAGGCCTTACCTGAAGCTTTCTTT
NA	NA	TRBV7-3	TRBJ1-1	CASSRGDTEAFF	TGTGCCAGCAGCCGGGGTGACACTGAAGCTTTCTTT
NA	TRBD1	TRBV28	TRBJ2-7	CASSLGAWDSSYEQYF	TGTGCCAGCAGTTTAGGGGCTTGGGACAGCTCCTACGAGCAGTACTTC
NA	TRBD1	TRBV7-9	TRBJ1-4	CASSTPGTGVKKLFF	TGTGCCAGCAGCACCCCCGGGACAGGGGTTAAAAAACTGTTTTTT
NA	NA	TRBV7-9	TRBJ2-7	CASSSGHRSYEQYF	TGTGCCAGCAGCTCCGGACACCGCTCCTACGAGCAGTACTTC
NA	NA	TRBV28	TRBJ1-3	CASGRSSGNTIYF	TGTGCCAGCGGAAGGAGCTCTGGAAACACCATATATTTT
NA	NA	TRBV7-9	TRBJ2-5	CASSPRETQYF	TGTGCCAGCAGCCCCCGGGAGACCCAGTACTTC
NA	NA	TRBV7-6	TRBJ1-1	CASTHPEGVNTEAFF	TGTGCCAGCACCCACCCGGAGGGAGTGAACACTGAAGCTTTCTTT
NA	TRBD1	TRBV12-5	TRBJ1-2	CASGLRQGRNYGYTF	TGTGCTAGTGGATTACGACAGGGGCGTAACTATGGCTACACCTTC
NA	NA	TRBV7-8	TRBJ1-1	CASSPQDKATEAFF	TGTGCCAGCAGCCCGCAGGACAAGGCCACTGAAGCTTTCTTT
once	TRBD2	TRBV5-5	TRBJ2-5	CASSRAGGPETQYF	TGTGCCAGCAGCAGAGCGGGGGGGCCAGAGACCCAGTACTTC